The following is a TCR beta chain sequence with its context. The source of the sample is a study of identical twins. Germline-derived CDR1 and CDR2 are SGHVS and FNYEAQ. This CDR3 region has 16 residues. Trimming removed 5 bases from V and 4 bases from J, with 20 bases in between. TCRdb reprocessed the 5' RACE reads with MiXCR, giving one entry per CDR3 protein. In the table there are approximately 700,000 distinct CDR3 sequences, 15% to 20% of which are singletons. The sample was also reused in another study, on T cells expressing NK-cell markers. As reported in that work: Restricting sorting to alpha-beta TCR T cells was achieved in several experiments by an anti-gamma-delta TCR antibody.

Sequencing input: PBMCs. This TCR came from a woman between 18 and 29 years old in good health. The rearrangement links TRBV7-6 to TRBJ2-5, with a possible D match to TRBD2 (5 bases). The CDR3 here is CASSPVGISERETQYF. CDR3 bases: TGTGCCAGCAGCCCCGTCGGGATCTCAGAGCGAGAGACCCAGTACTTC.